These 10 T cell receptor beta chains were all obtained from the same sample, sequenced in a study of OX40 agonist ivuxolimab in advanced cancers. Repertoires were generated with immunoSEQ multiplex PCR, while TCRdb's copy carries only in-frame clones and drops some. The data contain more than 20,000 clones, 70% to 90% of them singletons. The sequences come from CD4+ or CD8+ T cells sorted from blood, collected in a trial of the OX40 agonist ivuxolimab. These receptors originate from an adult with an advanced solid tumor such as melanoma, head and neck, liver or kidney cancer.

The J gene is TRBJ1-3, the V gene TRBV6-5, with no clear D. Trimming shortened V by 2 bases and J by 0 bases, and 5 bases separated the two germline ends. The CDR3 is 14 amino acids. Looked up from germline, CDR1 is MNHEY and CDR2 is SVGAGI. CDR3 DNA: TGTGCCAGCAGTTACGGCAGCTCTGGAAACACCATATATTTT. Its protein product is CASSYGSSGNTIYF.

The chain recombines TRBV10-1 with TRBJ2-2; the D gene could be TRBD1 or TRBD2 (6 bases each). Germline CDR1 is WNHNN and CDR2 is SYGVQD (reference sequence). Trimming left V 5 bases short and J 5 bases short, with 21 bases between. There are 17 residues in the CDR3. CDR3 amino acids: CASSTKGHGSWTGELFF. The CDR3 DNA sequence: TGCGCCAGCAGTACTAAGGGACACGGGAGCTGGACCGGGGAGCTGTTTTTT.

The chain employs TRBV7-9 and TRBJ1-1; D is undetermined. The CDR3 sequence is 14 residues long. V was shortened by 0 bases and J by 3 bases, with 8 bases between the two germline ends. Germline loops: CDR1 SEHNR, CDR2 FQNEAQ (reference sequence). DNA for the CDR3: TGTGCCAGCAGCTTAGCGGTTGGTGACACTGAAGCTTTCTTT. Translating gives CASSLAVGDTEAFF.

This clone is categorized as medium-sized. The chain links TRBV7-6 to TRBJ2-7, with D perhaps assigned TRBD1 or TRBD2 (5 bases each). The germline V gene encodes CDR1 SGHVS and CDR2 FNYEAQ. This CDR3 has 14 residues. The V and J ends lost 3 bases and 1 base respectively, with 10 bases between them. The DNA of the CDR3 is TGTGCCAGCAGCTTCCGGGACGGATCCTACGAGCAGTACTTC. As protein: CASSFRDGSYEQYF.

J is TRBJ2-7 and V is TRBV5-4; 13 bases are shared with TRBD2. This CDR3 is built from 16 residues. CDR1 and CDR2 (germline): SGHNT, YYREEE (reference sequence). Trimming cost V 4 bases and J 4 bases; bases outside gene matches: 8. The CDR3: CASSLGLAGEWYEQYF. The CDR3 nucleotides are TGTGCCAGCAGCCTAGGACTAGCGGGAGAATGGTACGAGCAGTACTTC.

This chain uses TRBV19 with TRBJ1-1; D remains unclear. V lost 3 bases and J 2 bases, leaving 7 bases between the germline ends. CDR3 length: 13 amino acids. Germline V gives CDR1 LNHDA, CDR2 SQIVND (reference sequence). CDR3 residues: CASSINRNTEAFF. The DNA for the CDR3 is TGTGCCAGTAGTATCAACCGAAACACTGAAGCTTTCTTT.

The rearrangement links TRBV9 to TRBJ2-1, with 7 bases lining up with TRBD2. Per the germline V gene, CDR1 is SGDLS and CDR2 is YYNGEE. J gave up 0 bases and V 2 bases, and 2 bases lay outside the gene matches. This CDR3 region has 15 residues. The CDR3: CASSVSGHSYNEQFF. In DNA, the CDR3 is TGTGCCAGCAGCGTTAGCGGGCACTCCTACAATGAGCAGTTCTTC.

The chain recombines TRBV5-1 with TRBJ2-1; 10 nucleotides line up with TRBD2. The germline CDR1 and CDR2 sequences are SGHRS and YFSETQ. CDR3 length: 16 residues. The ends lost 0 bases at V and 5 bases at J; junction bases unmatched: 5. The CDR3, as DNA: TGCGCCAGCAGCTTGGCAGGACTAGCGGTCAACAATGAGCAGTTCTTC. It codes for CASSLAGLAVNNEQFF.

The chain uses TRBV9 and TRBJ2-5, with 10 bases aligning to TRBD2. This CDR3 has 15 amino acids. With V trimmed by 3 bases and J by 1 base, 3 bases remained unmatched. The V gene's germline CDR1 is SGDLS and CDR2 YYNGEE. The CDR3 DNA is TGTGCCAGCAGCGGTAGCGGGGGGATCCAAGAGACCCAGTACTTC. Residues: CASSGSGGIQETQYF.

The chain employs TRBV21-1 and TRBJ2-2; the table names TRBD2, a call not compared with the DNA. TRBV21-1 is described as a pseudogene. The CDR3 runs to 16 residues. The CDR3 bases are TGTGCCAGCAGCAGTAGCGGGACGCCGAACACCGGGGAGCTGTTTTTT. This gives the protein CASSSSGTPNTGELFF.